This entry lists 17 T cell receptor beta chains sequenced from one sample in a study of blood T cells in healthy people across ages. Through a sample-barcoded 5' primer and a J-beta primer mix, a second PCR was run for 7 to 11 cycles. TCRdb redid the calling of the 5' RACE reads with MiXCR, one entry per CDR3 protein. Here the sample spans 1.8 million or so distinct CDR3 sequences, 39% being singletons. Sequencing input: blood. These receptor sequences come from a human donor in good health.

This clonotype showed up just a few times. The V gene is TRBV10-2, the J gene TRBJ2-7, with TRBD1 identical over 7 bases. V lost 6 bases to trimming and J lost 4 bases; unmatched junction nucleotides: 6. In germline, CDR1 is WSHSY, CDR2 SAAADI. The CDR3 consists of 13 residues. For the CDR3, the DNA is TGCGCCAGCAGGAGGGACAGAGTTTACGAGCAGTACTTC. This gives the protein CASRRDRVYEQYF.

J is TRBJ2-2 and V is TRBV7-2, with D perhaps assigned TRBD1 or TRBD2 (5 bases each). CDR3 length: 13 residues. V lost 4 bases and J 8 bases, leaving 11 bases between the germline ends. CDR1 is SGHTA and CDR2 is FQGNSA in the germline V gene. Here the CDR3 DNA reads TGTGCCAGCAGCTCCCCGGGACGTGGGGAGCTGTTTTTT. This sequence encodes CASSSPGRGELFF.

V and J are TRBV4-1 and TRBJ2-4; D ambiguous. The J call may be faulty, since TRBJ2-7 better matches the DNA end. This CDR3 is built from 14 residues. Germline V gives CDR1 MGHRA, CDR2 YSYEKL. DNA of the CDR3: TGCGCCAGCAGCCGCGACCCCCTCTTTGACGAGCAGTACTTC. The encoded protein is CASSRDPLFDEQYF.

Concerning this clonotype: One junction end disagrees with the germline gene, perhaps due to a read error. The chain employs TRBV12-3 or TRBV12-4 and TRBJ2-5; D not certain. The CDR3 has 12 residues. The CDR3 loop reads CASSLGREIQYF. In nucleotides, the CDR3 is TGTGCCAGCAGTTTAGGGCGAGAGATCCAGTACTTC.

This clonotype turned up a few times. This CDR3 reads CASSLGPGATHGYTF. Written as DNA, the CDR3 is TGTGCCAGCAGTTTAGGTCCGGGGGCTACTCATGGCTACACCTTC. The chain recombines TRBV12-3 or TRBV12-4 with TRBJ1-2, with D possibly being TRBD1 (6 bases). V lost 1 base and J 6 bases, leaving 15 bases between the germline ends. The CDR3 spans 15 residues.

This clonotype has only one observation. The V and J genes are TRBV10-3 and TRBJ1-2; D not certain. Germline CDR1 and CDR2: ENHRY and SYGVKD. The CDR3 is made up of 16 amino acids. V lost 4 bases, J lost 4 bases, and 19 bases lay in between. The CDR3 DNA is TGTGCCATCAGTGTAGAGGAACATGGTAATGTCTATGGCTACACCTTC. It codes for CAISVEEHGNVYGYTF.

CDR3 bases: TGTGCCAGCAGTGATGCAGGGATTGCGAGTGGCTACACCTTC. Translating gives CASSDAGIASGYTF. This chain uses TRBV2 with TRBJ1-2; TRBD1 might be the D (5 bases). Per germline, CDR1 SNHLY and CDR2 FYNNEI. Trimming pared 3 bases from V and 7 bases from J, leaving 15 bases between. The CDR3 runs to 14 residues. The complete variable domain, with remaining parts taken from reference TRBV2 and TRBJ1-2, reads EPEVTQTPSHQVTQMGQEVILRCVPISNHLYFYWYRQILGQKVEFLVSFYNNEISEKSEIFDDQFSVERPDGSNFTLKIRSTKLEDSAMYFCASSDAGIASGYTFGSGTRLTVV.

In nucleotides, the CDR3 is TGTGCCAGCATCCCGTGGCGGACTAGCGACCCGTATTTT. Translating gives CASIPWRTSDPYF. J is TRBJ2-3 and V is TRBV13, with 9 nucleotides matching TRBD2. Germline trimming cut 7 bases from V and 14 bases from J; bases unmatched to any gene: 13. The CDR3 contains 13 residues. Germline V gives CDR1 PRHDT, CDR2 FYEKMQ (reference sequence).

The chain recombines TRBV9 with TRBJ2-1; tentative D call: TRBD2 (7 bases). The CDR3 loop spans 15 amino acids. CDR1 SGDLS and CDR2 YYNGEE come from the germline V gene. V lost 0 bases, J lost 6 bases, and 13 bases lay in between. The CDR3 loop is CASSVVGGPRNEQFF. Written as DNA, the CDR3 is TGTGCCAGCAGCGTAGTCGGGGGGCCACGCAATGAGCAGTTCTTC.

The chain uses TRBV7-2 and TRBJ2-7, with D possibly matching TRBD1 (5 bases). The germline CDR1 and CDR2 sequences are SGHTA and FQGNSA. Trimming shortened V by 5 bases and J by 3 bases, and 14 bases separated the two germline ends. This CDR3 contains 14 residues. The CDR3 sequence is CASSRLGPLYEQYF. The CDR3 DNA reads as TGTGCCAGCAGCCGCCTGGGGCCCCTCTACGAGCAGTACTTC.

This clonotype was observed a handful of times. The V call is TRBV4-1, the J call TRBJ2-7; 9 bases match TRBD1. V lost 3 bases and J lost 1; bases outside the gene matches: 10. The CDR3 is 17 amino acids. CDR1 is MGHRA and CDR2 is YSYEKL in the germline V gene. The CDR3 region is CASSHNFPGQGSYEQYF. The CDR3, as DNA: TGCGCCAGCAGCCACAATTTTCCGGGACAGGGATCCTACGAGCAGTACTTC.

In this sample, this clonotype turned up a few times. CDR3 nucleotide sequence: TGTGCCACCAGTGAGGCCCGGGCTACAGATACGCAGTATTTT. Translating gives CATSEARATDTQYF. This chain joins TRBV24-1 and TRBJ2-3; D is undetermined. Germline loops: CDR1 KGHDR, CDR2 SFDVKD. The V and J ends lost 4 bases and 3 bases respectively, with 10 bases between them. The CDR3 has 14 amino acids.

For the CDR3, the DNA is TGTGCCATCAGTGAGATAACAGAGAACACTGAAGCTTTCTTT. Its translation is CAISEITENTEAFF. This rearrangement joins TRBV10-3 to TRBJ1-1; D unresolved. The ends were cut back, 2 bases at V and 1 base at J, with 8 bases in the middle. The germline gives CDR1 ENHRY, CDR2 SYGVKD. There are 14 residues in the CDR3.

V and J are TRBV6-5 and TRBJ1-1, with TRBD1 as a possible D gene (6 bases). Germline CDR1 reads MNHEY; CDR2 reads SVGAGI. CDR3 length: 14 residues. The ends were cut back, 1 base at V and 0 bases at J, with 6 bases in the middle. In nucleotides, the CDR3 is TGTGCCAGCAGTTACTACAGGGTGAACACTGAAGCTTTCTTT. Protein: CASSYYRVNTEAFF.

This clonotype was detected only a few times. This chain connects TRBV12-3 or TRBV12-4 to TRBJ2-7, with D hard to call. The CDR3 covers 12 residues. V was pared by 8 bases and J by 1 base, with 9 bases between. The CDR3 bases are TGTGCCAGCGGCTTGGGGTCCTACGAGCAGTACTTC. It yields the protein CASGLGSYEQYF.

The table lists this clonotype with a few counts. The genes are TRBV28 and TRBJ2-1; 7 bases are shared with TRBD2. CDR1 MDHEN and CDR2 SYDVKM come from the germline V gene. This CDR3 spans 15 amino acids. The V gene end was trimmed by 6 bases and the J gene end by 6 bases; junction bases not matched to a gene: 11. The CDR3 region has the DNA TGTGCCAGCAGGGAGGGACTCGCGGGGGTCAATGAGCAGTTCTTC. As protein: CASREGLAGVNEQFF.

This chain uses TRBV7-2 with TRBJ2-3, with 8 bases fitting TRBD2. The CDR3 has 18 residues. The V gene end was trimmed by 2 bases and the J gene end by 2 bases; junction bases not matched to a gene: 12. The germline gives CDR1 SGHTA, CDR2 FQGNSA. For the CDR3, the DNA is TGTGCCAGCAGCTTATGGCGCGCTGGGCGGGGGGTCACAGATACGCAGTATTTT. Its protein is CASSLWRAGRGVTDTQYF.